This is a list of T cell receptor beta chains from one sample in a study of blood T cell repertoires in COVID-19. Sequencing used immunoSEQ multiplex PCR; TCRdb keeps in-frame clones, though not all of them. The sample holds 380,000 or so clones, roughly 88% seen once. Sequenced sample: PBMCs or T cells enriched from blood (not recorded which). All receptors come from a woman aged 40 to 50 with acute COVID-19. Each CDR3 is given with its conserved first and last residue. The D gene is left open where the match is weak.

TRBV6-2/TRBV6-3	TRBJ2-1	TRBD2	CASSRLWEGYEQFF
TRBV3-1/TRBV3-2	TRBJ1-2	TRBD1	CASSQGQGSHGYTF
TRBV11-2	TRBJ2-1	TRBD1	CASSTTGTANEQFF
TRBV5-1	TRBJ1-1	TRBD1	CASSLAGQGVTEAFF
TRBV19	TRBJ1-6	TRBD1	CASSIVLRDRGTTYNSPLHF
TRBV2	TRBJ1-6	NA	CASSERGISSYNSPLHF
TRBV21-1	TRBJ1-2	NA	CASSPKEGVGYTF
TRBV19	TRBJ1-6	NA	CASRLDTPSYNSPLHF
TRBV7-6	TRBJ2-2	TRBD1	CASSSRTGKGTGELFF
TRBV7-9	TRBJ1-2	TRBD1	CASSLDPGQGGDGYTF
TRBV10-3	TRBJ2-1	TRBD1	CAARQGHNDEQFF
TRBV19	TRBJ1-2	NA	CASSIARLGSGYTF
TRBV4-2	TRBJ1-3	NA	CASSQKGGVSGNTIYF
TRBV4-1	TRBJ1-2	NA	CATGTGSAGYGYTF
TRBV2	TRBJ1-5	NA	CASSRALGNQPQHF
TRBV18	TRBJ2-7	TRBD1	CASSPLRGQEQYF
TRBV5-1	TRBJ1-1	NA	CASSRTGTQPEAFF
TRBV27	TRBJ2-2	TRBD2	CASSPQAGRTTGELFF
TRBV9	TRBJ2-3	TRBD2	CASSYGLAGVTDTQYF
TRBV11-2	TRBJ2-3	NA	CASSLRQAGFPDTQYF
TRBV30	TRBJ2-3	NA	CAWTGSADTQYF
TRBV6-5	TRBJ1-5	NA	CASTRDSNQPQHF
TRBV6-1	TRBJ2-7	TRBD1	CASSEGTGGYEQYF
TRBV4-1	TRBJ2-7	NA	CASSQDRVGTYEQYF
TRBV21-1	TRBJ1-2	NA	CASSKNSRQGARIGYGYTF
TRBV5-8	TRBJ2-7	NA	CASSLYSSYEQYF
TRBV6-1	TRBJ1-2	TRBD1	CASSEGLTGDGYTF
TRBV3-1/TRBV3-2	TRBJ2-1	TRBD1	CASSQDPGQGVSEQFF
TRBV30	TRBJ1-2	TRBD1	CAWSAQGDGGYTF
TRBV5-6	TRBJ1-2	NA	CASSLVGGSYGYTF
TRBV5-4	TRBJ2-5	NA	CASSLLRGETQYF
TRBV3-1/TRBV3-2	TRBJ1-1	NA	CASSQQGSAFF
TRBV10-3	TRBJ1-1	NA	CAIRDPSKGLNTEAFF
TRBV10-1	TRBJ1-1	TRBD1	CASNRDRGTEAFF
TRBV29-1	TRBJ2-7	TRBD1	CSVRGQGYEQYF
TRBV19	TRBJ1-5	TRBD1	CASSIQTGGNNQPQHF
TRBV2	TRBJ2-4	TRBD1	CASRDQGDIQYF
TRBV19	TRBJ2-2	NA	CASSRTSNTGELFF
TRBV4-1	TRBJ1-3	TRBD1	CASRQLQGGSGNTIYF
TRBV5-1	TRBJ1-1	NA	CASSLGVDRGTEAFF
TRBV10-2	TRBJ1-6	NA	CASSAAGNSPLHF
TRBV18	TRBJ2-2	NA	CASSPPSGRKMDKPGELFF
TRBV5-1	TRBJ1-2	NA	CASSNTQGGGYTF
TRBV3-1/TRBV3-2	TRBJ1-6	NA	CASSQDPSPYSSPLHF
TRBV5-1	TRBJ2-1	TRBD2	CASRHSSGGIPNEQFF
TRBV7-9	TRBJ2-2	NA	CASSYNGHNTGELFF
TRBV11-2	TRBJ2-5	NA	CASSLDIDFQETQYF
TRBV2	TRBJ1-2	TRBD1	CASSQTGNGYTF
TRBV5-1	TRBJ2-1	TRBD1	CASSLRPTGTESSYNEQFF
TRBV7-8	TRBJ2-1	NA	CASSPRKQSGNEQFF
TRBV3-1/TRBV3-2	TRBJ1-1	NA	CASSQLDPGQREAFF
TRBV5-4	TRBJ1-1	NA	CASSLERAEAFF
TRBV12-3/TRBV12-4	TRBJ1-3	NA	CASSFAHTIYF